One and the same sample provided the 5 T cell receptor beta chains below, sequenced in a study of CD8+CD57+ T cells in acquired aplastic anemia. Genomic DNA, serving as template, underwent TCR beta VDJ and CDR3 profiling. TCRdb re-called the reads through MiXCR, storing one row per CDR3 protein. The repertoire holds 150,000 or so distinct CDR3 sequences, with about 48% as singletons. An expansion of CD8+CD57+ cells by flow cytometry had been shown in patients chosen for sequencing. Sample: sorted CD4+, CD8+, or CD8+CD57+ T cells (not recorded which) from PBMCs. The receptors come from a human donor with aplastic anemia.

V and J are TRBV7-2 and TRBJ1-1; D is undetermined. Deletions cut 0 bases from V and 0 bases from J, with 11 bases between. The CDR3 runs to 16 residues. CDR1 is SGHTA, CDR2 FQGNSA, per germline. CDR3 DNA: TGTGCCAGCAGCTTAGCGCTAAGGGAATTGAACACTGAAGCTTTCTTT. It yields the protein CASSLALRELNTEAFF.

The chain links TRBV2 to TRBJ2-7, with D possibly TRBD1 on 6 matching bases. In germline, CDR1 is SNHLY, CDR2 FYNNEI. The CDR3 runs to 15 residues. V was trimmed by 7 bases and J by 0 bases, leaving 16 bases between them. The chain's CDR3 is CASIKGTLSSYEQYF. The CDR3 coding sequence is TGTGCCAGCATAAAAGGGACACTGAGCTCCTACGAGCAGTACTTC.

This clonotype was counted ten times or more. The chain recombines TRBV7-2 with TRBJ2-1; D is undetermined. V lost 3 bases and J lost 8, with 11 bases in between. CDR1 SGHTA and CDR2 FQGNSA come from the germline V gene. This CDR3 spans 13 amino acids. The CDR3 DNA follows: TGTGCCAGCAGCTTCCGACTCGCCGATGAGCAGTTCTTC. This encodes CASSFRLADEQFF.

In this sample, this clonotype turned up a few times. The V call is TRBV24-1, the J call TRBJ2-7, with D tentatively TRBD1 or TRBD2 (7 bases each). The CDR3 runs 12 residues. The germline gives CDR1 KGHDR, CDR2 SFDVKD. V lost 10 bases and J 6 bases, leaving 15 bases between the germline ends. This CDR3 is CATQQGRGEQYF. CDR3 sequence (DNA): TGTGCCACGCAACAGGGGAGGGGCGAGCAGTACTTC.

This clonotype was seen at least ten times. The rearrangement uses TRBV20-1 and TRBJ1-2; TRBD1 might be the D (6 bases). Looked up from germline, CDR1 is DFQATT and CDR2 is SNEGSKA (reference sequence). The CDR3 is made up of 15 amino acids. Trimming left V 3 bases short and J 2 bases short, with 16 bases between. The CDR3 nucleotides read TGCAGTGCTAGGGGGGGGGCCGAACCGAACTATGGCTACACCTTC. Translation: CSARGGAEPNYGYTF.